Listed below are T cell receptor beta chains from one sample, sequenced in a study of cytomegalovirus exposure and HLA in healthy donors. Some clones are missing from TCRdb's copy, which holds only in-frame ones; the method was immunoSEQ multiplex PCR. The profile shows 200,000 or so clones, about 90% of them singletons. Sample: PBMCs. These receptors were obtained from a woman between 18 and 29 years old in good health and CMV-seronegative. Both conserved end residues are part of each CDR3. The D gene is left open where the match is weak. Part of the rows lack a size; the others show once, few, many or a class for expanded clones.

v_call	clone_size	j_call	d_call	cdr3_aa	cdr3_nt
TRBV29-1	once	TRBJ1-2	NA	CSVVGQLGLSAGYTF	TGCAGCGTTGTAGGTCAGCTAGGATTGTCAGCTGGCTACACCTTC
TRBV28	NA	TRBJ2-7	NA	CASTYSPNRPYGQYF	TGTGCCAGCACTTACTCGCCGAACAGACCCTACGGGCAGTACTTC
TRBV2	NA	TRBJ2-3	TRBD2	CASRELAGGGDTQYF	TGTGCCAGCAGAGAACTAGCGGGAGGGGGAGATACGCAGTATTTT
TRBV28	NA	TRBJ2-7	NA	CASSLGGLGTYEQYF	TGTGCCAGCAGTTTAGGGGGCCTGGGGACCTACGAGCAGTACTTC
TRBV7-9	NA	TRBJ1-2	TRBD1	CASSGPGGSHGYGYTF	TGTGCCAGCAGCGGGCCAGGGGGATCTCACGGCTATGGCTACACCTTC
TRBV27	NA	TRBJ1-1	TRBD1	CASRRTGHMNTEAFF	TGTGCCAGCAGGAGGACAGGACACATGAACACTGAAGCTTTCTTT
TRBV14	NA	TRBJ2-3	TRBD2	CASSRGSDTDTQYF	TGTGCCAGCAGCCGCGGGAGTGACACAGATACGCAGTATTTT
TRBV5-4	NA	TRBJ1-1	TRBD1	CASSSKTGGETEAFF	TGTGCCAGCAGCTCGAAGACAGGGGGCGAGACTGAAGCTTTCTTT
TRBV5-8	NA	TRBJ2-7	TRBD1	CASTYPGGPYEQYF	TGTGCCAGCACCTACCCAGGGGGCCCTTACGAGCAGTACTTC
TRBV28	NA	TRBJ2-7	TRBD2	CASSSNWRESSYEQYF	TGTGCCAGCAGCAGCAACTGGCGGGAGTCGTCCTACGAGCAGTACTTC
TRBV6-5	NA	TRBJ1-3	TRBD1	CASSTGARSGNTIYF	TGTGCCAGCAGTACAGGGGCCCGCTCTGGAAACACCATATATTTT
TRBV7-2	NA	TRBJ1-2	TRBD1	CASSPDRGQYGYTF	TGTGCCAGCAGCCCGGACAGGGGGCAATATGGCTACACCTTC
TRBV7-6	NA	TRBJ2-5	TRBD2	CASSYEAGPETQYF	TGTGCCAGCAGCTATGAAGCGGGACCAGAGACCCAGTACTTC
TRBV5-4	NA	TRBJ2-5	NA	CASSLALGEETQYF	TGTGCCAGCAGCTTGGCCCTAGGGGAAGAGACCCAGTACTTC
TRBV7-9	NA	TRBJ2-4	TRBD1	CASSLSIDRAGKNIQYF	TGTGCCAGCAGCTTATCCATCGACAGGGCGGGCAAAAACATTCAGTACTTC
TRBV6-6	NA	TRBJ2-7	NA	CASISPTRAYEQYF	TGTGCCAGCATTTCCCCGACTAGGGCCTACGAGCAGTACTTC
TRBV28	NA	TRBJ1-2	NA	CATRTVAVGYTF	TGTGCCACACGAACCGTCGCAGTTGGCTACACCTTC
TRBV5-1	NA	TRBJ1-2	TRBD1	CASSLETGNNYGYTF	TGCGCCAGCAGCTTGGAGACAGGGAATAACTATGGCTACACCTTC
TRBV23-1	NA	TRBJ2-5	TRBD1	CASRQPTGASQETQYF	TGCGCCAGCAGGCAACCGACAGGGGCATCTCAAGAGACCCAGTACTTC
TRBV4-1	NA	TRBJ2-1	TRBD1	CASSPLGTGYEQFF	TGCGCCAGCAGCCCCCTTGGGACAGGGTATGAGCAGTTCTTC
TRBV29-1	NA	TRBJ2-3	TRBD2	CSVAGLAGGADTQYF	TGCAGCGTAGCGGGACTAGCGGGGGGGGCAGATACGCAGTATTTT
TRBV30	many	TRBJ1-2	NA	CAWSVSQGSDGYTF	TGTGCCTGGAGTGTCTCTCAGGGGAGCGATGGCTACACCTTC
TRBV5-4	NA	TRBJ1-2	NA	CASSLSSSGYTF	TGTGCCAGCAGCTTGTCGAGCTCTGGCTACACCTTC
TRBV11-2	NA	TRBJ2-3	TRBD2	CASSLDWLAGDGGSTDTQYF	TGTGCCAGCAGCTTAGACTGGCTAGCGGGAGATGGGGGGAGCACAGATACGCAGTATTTT
TRBV2	NA	TRBJ2-1	NA	CASSVGGRLYNEQFF	TGTGCCAGCAGTGTCGGGGGAAGGCTCTACAATGAGCAGTTCTTC
TRBV5-1	NA	TRBJ2-1	NA	CASSRESSYNEQFF	TGCGCCAGCAGCCGGGAGAGCTCCTACAATGAGCAGTTCTTC
TRBV4-1	NA	TRBJ2-7	TRBD2	CASSQDRGRAGGPWAEQYF	TGCGCCAGCAGCCAAGATCGGGGTCGAGCGGGAGGGCCTTGGGCCGAGCAGTACTTC
TRBV7-2	few	TRBJ1-5	NA	CASGLNQPQHF	TGTGCCAGCGGGCTTAATCAGCCCCAGCATTTT
TRBV12-5	NA	TRBJ2-1	TRBD2	CASAGTSGLGEQFF	TGTGCTAGTGCTGGGACTAGCGGGCTAGGCGAGCAGTTCTTC
TRBV27	few	TRBJ1-4	NA	CASTWAEKLFF	TGTGCCAGCACGTGGGCTGAAAAACTGTTTTTT
TRBV9	NA	TRBJ2-5	TRBD2	CASSVSGGRAEETQYF	TGTGCCAGCAGCGTAAGTGGCGGGAGGGCCGAGGAGACCCAGTACTTC
TRBV6-5	NA	TRBJ1-5	NA	CASSDGSNQPQHF	TGTGCCAGCAGCGACGGGAGCAATCAGCCCCAGCATTTT
TRBV28	NA	TRBJ1-2	TRBD1	CASRRQGTGYGYTF	TGTGCCAGCAGGCGACAGGGAACGGGCTATGGCTACACCTTC
TRBV5-6	NA	TRBJ1-5	NA	CASSLGGLPVQPQHF	TGTGCCAGCAGCTTGGGAGGGCTCCCAGTCCAGCCCCAGCATTTT
TRBV27	NA	TRBJ2-1	TRBD1	CASSGGQGYYNEQFF	TGTGCCAGCAGTGGGGGACAGGGCTACTACAATGAGCAGTTCTTC
TRBV2	NA	TRBJ1-1	NA	CASSVGQLEAFF	TGTGCCAGCAGTGTTGGACAGCTAGAAGCTTTCTTT
TRBV28	NA	TRBJ2-5	NA	CASSFRKALRETQYF	TGTGCCAGCAGTTTCAGGAAGGCCCTACGTGAGACCCAGTACTTC
TRBV2	NA	TRBJ2-3	NA	CASSVVGGSTDTQYF	TGTGCCAGCAGTGTAGTCGGCGGGAGCACAGATACGCAGTATTTT
TRBV10-1	NA	TRBJ1-1	NA	CASRQNTEAFF	TGCGCCAGCAGACAGAACACTGAAGCTTTCTTT
TRBV5-4	once	TRBJ2-4	TRBD1	CASSSNRGRNIQYF	TGTGCCAGCAGCTCGAACAGGGGACGGAACATTCAGTACTTC
TRBV6-5	once	TRBJ2-7	NA	CASSLTDYTYEQYF	TGTGCCAGCAGTCTTACGGACTATACCTACGAGCAGTACTTC
TRBV9	NA	TRBJ2-3	NA	CASSRTEAATDTQYF	TGTGCCAGCAGCAGGACGGAGGCCGCCACAGATACGCAGTATTTT
TRBV28	NA	TRBJ1-2	NA	CASVIQGSNYGYTF	TGTGCCAGCGTAATCCAGGGATCTAACTATGGCTACACCTTC
TRBV1	NA	TRBJ2-7	NA	CTSSQRRTGTYEQYF	TGCACCAGCAGCCAGCGAAGGACAGGTACCTACGAGCAGTACTTC
TRBV28	once	TRBJ1-5	NA	CASSRERPQHF	TGTGCCAGCTCCAGGGAAAGGCCCCAGCATTTT
TRBV5-1	NA	TRBJ2-3	TRBD2	CASSLSGRKSDTQYF	TGCGCCAGCAGCTTAAGCGGGAGAAAGTCAGATACGCAGTATTTT
TRBV6-1	NA	TRBJ2-5	NA	CASRFGETQYF	TGTGCCAGCAGATTCGGGGAGACCCAGTACTTC
TRBV7-2	NA	TRBJ2-5	NA	CASSLVPGQEETQYF	TGTGCCAGCAGCTTAGTTCCGGGACAAGAGGAGACCCAGTACTTC
TRBV28	NA	TRBJ1-3	TRBD1	CASSEGGYSGNTIYF	TGTGCCAGCTCCGAAGGGGGCTACTCTGGAAACACCATATATTTT
TRBV9	NA	TRBJ2-2	TRBD1	CASSETGGTGELFF	TGTGCCAGCAGCGAGACAGGGGGCACCGGGGAGCTGTTTTTT
TRBV28	NA	TRBJ1-5	TRBD1	CASSLDRELNQPQHF	TGTGCCAGCAGTTTGGACAGGGAACTAAATCAGCCCCAGCATTTT
TRBV30	NA	TRBJ2-1	TRBD2	CAWSDGGSYNEQFF	TGTGCCTGGAGTGACGGGGGGAGCTACAATGAGCAGTTCTTC
TRBV6-1	NA	TRBJ1-4	NA	CATRGGSSEKLFF	TGTGCCACCCGGGGAGGGTCTAGTGAAAAACTGTTTTTT
TRBV10-3	NA	TRBJ1-1	NA	CAISESMTPEMNTEAFF	TGTGCCATCAGTGAGTCGATGACACCCGAAATGAACACTGAAGCTTTCTTT
TRBV27	NA	TRBJ2-7	NA	CASKRGLTTYEQYF	TGTGCCAGCAAACGTGGACTAACTACCTACGAGCAGTACTTC